One sample yielded the 19 T cell receptor beta chains listed below, sequenced in a study of T cell responses to AZD1222 COVID-19 vaccine. Produced via immunoSEQ multiplex PCR; TCRdb's table is partial and in-frame only. Here the sample spans 150,000 or so clones, over 85% being singletons. This material consisted of peripheral blood, taken on day 0 of AZD1222 vaccination. The receptors originated from an adult in good health.

J is TRBJ1-2 and V is TRBV29-1; D is perhaps TRBD1 (5 bases). The CDR3 runs to 12 residues. V lost 3 bases and J lost 4, with 9 bases in between. The germline V gene has CDR1 SQVTM and CDR2 ANQGSEA. The CDR3 DNA reads as TGCAGCGTTGATCTACAGGCCTATGGCTACACCTTC. Encoded protein: CSVDLQAYGYTF. The full variable domain, with the rest looked up from reference TRBV29-1 and TRBJ1-2, is SAVISQKPSRDICQRGTSLTIQCQVDSQVTMMFWYRQQPGQSLTLIATANQGSEATYESGFVIDKFPISRPNLTFSTLTVSNMSPEDSSIYLCSVDLQAYGYTFGSGTRLTVV.

The rearrangement joins TRBV28 to TRBJ1-2, with D tentatively TRBD1 (5 bases). Germline V CDR1 and CDR2: MDHEN, SYDVKM. Trimming removed 1 base from V and 6 bases from J, with 9 bases in between. The CDR3 runs 13 residues. For the CDR3, the DNA is TGTGCCAGCAGTTTATCCAGGGTAGATGGCTACACCTTC. Its translation is CASSLSRVDGYTF.

The V gene is TRBV28, the J gene TRBJ1-6; a possible D gene is TRBD1 (5 bases). Looked up from germline, CDR1 is MDHEN and CDR2 is SYDVKM. The CDR3 extends over 14 amino acids. Trimming left V 8 bases short and J 14 bases short, with 22 bases between. The CDR3 sequence: CASAPGAGMRTLHF. The CDR3 bases are TGTGCCAGCGCTCCCGGGGCCGGTATGAGGACCCTCCACTTT.

A single count supports this clone. This chain connects TRBV5-1 to TRBJ2-4, with D tentatively TRBD1 (6 bases). CDR1 and CDR2 from the germline V gene are SGHRS and YFSETQ. This CDR3 is built from 12 residues. V was clipped by 5 bases and J by 8 bases, with 11 bases between them. The CDR3 region is CASRLTGDIQYF. CDR3 nucleotides: TGCGCCAGCAGGTTGACAGGTGACATTCAGTACTTC.

The chain carries TRBV5-6 and TRBJ1-1; the D gene is possibly TRBD1 (6 bases). Germline CDR1 SGHDT, CDR2 YYEEEE. The CDR3 covers 15 residues. V lost 3 bases to trimming and J lost 1 base, with 13 bases between them. For the CDR3, the DNA is TGTGCCAGCAGCTGGGGGGGACACACGAACACTGAAGCTTTCTTT. This encodes CASSWGGHTNTEAFF.

This clone was picked up one time. This chain joins TRBV10-3 and TRBJ2-1, with D possibly being TRBD2 (5 bases). CDR1 is ENHRY, CDR2 SYGVKD, per germline. CDR3 length: 15 residues. Trimming pared 0 bases from V and 3 bases from J, leaving 9 bases between. The DNA of the CDR3 is TGTGCCATCAGTGAGTCTGAGGGAAACTACAATGAGCAGTTCTTC. It is translated as CAISESEGNYNEQFF.

The chain combines TRBV18 with TRBJ1-2; no definite D call. The CDR3 extends over 14 amino acids. Trimming stripped 3 bases from V and 1 base from J, with 9 bases between. CDR1 is KGHSH, CDR2 LQKENI, per germline. The CDR3 sequence is CASSPGVRNYGYTF. As DNA, the CDR3 is TGTGCCAGCTCACCCGGGGTTCGTAACTATGGCTACACCTTC.

This clone was counted once. The chain combines TRBV7-3 with TRBJ1-2; weak D call: TRBD1 (6 bases). This CDR3 contains 13 residues. CDR1 and CDR2 from the germline V gene are SGHTA and FQGTGA. Between the trimmed V and J ends, which lost 5 bases and 8 bases, there was a span of 15 bases. The DNA of the CDR3 is TGTGCCAGCAGCCACCTAGGGGGTTACGGCTACACCTTC. It specifies CASSHLGGYGYTF. Full variable domain (outside the CDR3, taken from reference TRBV7-3 and TRBJ1-2): GAGVSQTPSNKVTEKGKYVELRCDPISGHTALYWYRQSLGQGPEFLIYFQGTGAADDSGLPNDRFFAVRPEGSVSTLKIQRTERGDSAVYLCASSHLGGYGYTFGSGTRLTVV.

The V and J genes are TRBV18 and TRBJ2-3; 12 bases align to TRBD2. Per germline, CDR1 KGHSH and CDR2 LQKENI. The trim removed 2 bases at V and 0 bases at J, leaving 6 bases unmatched. The CDR3 sequence is 18 residues long. The CDR3: CASSPSLGLAGSTDTQYF. In nucleotides, the CDR3 is TGTGCCAGCTCACCAAGCCTAGGACTAGCGGGAAGCACAGATACGCAGTATTTT.

Notes on this clone: Other nucleotide sequences in the sample specify the same CDR3. V is TRBV28 and J is TRBJ2-7; the D is unclear. V lost 5 bases and J 5 bases, leaving 16 bases between the germline ends. CDR3 size: 14 residues. The germline CDR1 and CDR2 sequences are MDHEN and SYDVKM. CDR3: CASSTRGGRDEQYF. The CDR3 DNA follows: TGTGCCAGCAGTACCCGCGGCGGTCGTGACGAGCAGTACTTC.

This clone was recorded once. V is TRBV7-9 and J is TRBJ1-1; D unclear. V gave up 6 bases and J gave up 3 bases, with 17 bases separating them. Germline V lookup: CDR1 SEHNR, CDR2 FQNEAQ (reference sequence). This CDR3 region has 15 residues. The CDR3 region is CASSWGMGSDTEAFF. DNA for the CDR3: TGTGCCAGCAGTTGGGGTATGGGTTCGGACACTGAAGCTTTCTTT.

The chain combines TRBV20-1 with TRBJ1-2, with D maybe TRBD1 (6 bases). The V end lost 3 bases, the J end lost 3 bases, and 23 bases lay between the germline ends. In germline, CDR1 is DFQATT, CDR2 SNEGSKA (reference sequence). This CDR3 region has 17 residues. The DNA of the CDR3 is TGCAGTGCTAGTTGGAGGCTCCTCGGGGGGCAGGACTATGGCTACACCTTC. Encoded protein: CSASWRLLGGQDYGYTF.

The rearrangement joins TRBV5-1 to TRBJ1-1; D remains unclear. Germline V gene data show CDR1 as SGHRS and CDR2 as YFSETQ. The V gene lost 5 bases and the J gene lost 5 bases, with 16 bases spanning the gap. The CDR3 consists of 14 residues. CDR3 loop: CASRERTTDTEAFF. CDR3 nucleotides: TGCGCCAGCAGGGAAAGGACGACGGATACTGAAGCTTTCTTT.

This CDR3 reads CASSQVKSYGYTF. The CDR3 coding sequence is TGTGCCAGCAGCCAAGTCAAGTCCTATGGCTACACCTTC. This chain uses TRBV3-1 (or the pseudogene TRBV3-2) with TRBJ1-2; no definite D call. The CDR3 is 13 amino acids. CDR1 LGHDT and CDR2 YNNKEL come from the germline V gene (reference sequence). Trimming took off 1 base at V and 4 bases at J, with 7 bases between the two ends.

This chain links TRBV5-6 with TRBJ2-1, with D tentatively TRBD1 (6 bases). V was cut by 4 bases and J by 15 bases, with 17 bases left in between. Germline values: CDR1 SGHDT, CDR2 YYEEEE. This CDR3 region has 12 residues. The CDR3 is CASSTRGGKWFF. As DNA, the CDR3 is TGTGCCAGCAGCACCAGGGGCGGTAAGTGGTTCTTC.

This clone was picked up one time. The chain uses TRBV7-9 and TRBJ1-2; 8 nucleotides agree with TRBD1. The V gene's germline CDR1 is SEHNR and CDR2 FQNEAQ (reference sequence). V lost 1 base and J lost 4; bases outside the gene matches: 8. This CDR3 is built from 16 residues. The CDR3 is CASSLGDTGGSYGYTF. DNA for the CDR3: TGTGCCAGCAGCTTAGGTGACACAGGGGGTAGCTATGGCTACACCTTC.

This sequence joins TRBV6-1 and TRBJ2-7; TRBD2 is a possible D gene (6 bases). Per the germline V gene, CDR1 is MNHNS and CDR2 is SASEGT. The CDR3 length is 15 residues. Trimming removed 0 bases from V and 0 bases from J, with 9 bases in between. CDR3: CASSEAWRGSYEQYF. The DNA of the CDR3 is TGTGCCAGCAGTGAAGCTTGGCGGGGCTCCTACGAGCAGTACTTC.

This clone was seen only once. Other DNA sequences in this specimen translate into the identical CDR3. This sequence joins TRBV19 and TRBJ2-1; no clear D. CDR1 and CDR2 (germline): LNHDA, SQIVND (reference sequence). The CDR3 totals 15 residues. Trimming took off 3 bases at V and 3 bases at J, with 12 bases between the two ends. The CDR3 DNA is TGTGCCAGTAGTATCTCCCTGGCAGTCTACAATGAGCAGTTCTTC. It codes for CASSISLAVYNEQFF.

This chain uses TRBV6-5 with TRBJ1-1; D ambiguous. The CDR3 is 11 amino acids. V lost 7 bases to trimming and J lost 6 bases, with 9 bases between them. CDR1 is MNHEY, CDR2 SVGAGI, per germline. CDR3 nucleotides: TGTGCCAGCAATTTCCCCCCTGAAGCTTTCTTT. Protein product: CASNFPPEAFF.